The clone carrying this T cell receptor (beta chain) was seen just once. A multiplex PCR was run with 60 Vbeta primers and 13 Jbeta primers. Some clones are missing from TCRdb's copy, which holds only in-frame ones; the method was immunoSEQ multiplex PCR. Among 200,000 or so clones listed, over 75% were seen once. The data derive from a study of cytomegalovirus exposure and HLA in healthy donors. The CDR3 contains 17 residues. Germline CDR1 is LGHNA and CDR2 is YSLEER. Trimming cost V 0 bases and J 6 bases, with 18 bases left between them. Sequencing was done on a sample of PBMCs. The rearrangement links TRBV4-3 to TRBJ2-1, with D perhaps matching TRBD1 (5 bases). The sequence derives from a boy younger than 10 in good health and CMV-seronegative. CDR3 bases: TGCGCCAGCAGCCAAGATACGGGCAGGGTATCGGTCAATGAGCAGTTCTTC. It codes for CASSQDTGRVSVNEQFF.